The 6 T cell receptor beta chains presented below share a single source sample, sequenced in a study of T-cell memory formation after mild COVID-19. TCRdb called the 5' RACE reads again in MiXCR, with one record for every CDR3 protein. In the table there are fewer than 650,000 distinct CDR3 sequences, roughly a sixth of which are singletons. Sequencing was performed on PBMCs or a T cell subset sorted from them (not recorded which). The receptors derive from an adult woman who had mild COVID-19 (a few samples of this study predate the infection). Cell type and time point are not known.

This clonotype was counted between two and nine times. The gene calls are TRBV7-9 and TRBJ2-7, with TRBD2 matching 11 bases. CDR1 SEHNR and CDR2 FQNEAQ come from the germline V gene (reference sequence). The V gene end was trimmed by 5 bases and the J gene end by 0 bases; junction bases not matched to a gene: 3. The CDR3 is made up of 15 amino acids. The CDR3 reads CASSGLAGLSYEQYF. The CDR3 DNA reads as TGTGCCAGCAGCGGACTAGCGGGCCTCTCCTACGAGCAGTACTTC.

This clonotype was seen more than once but under ten times. The chain combines TRBV20-1 with TRBJ1-3; 7 nucleotides align to TRBD1. The CDR3 contains 15 residues. V dropped 6 bases and J dropped 0; count of bases not matched to a gene: 8. The germline V gene has CDR1 DFQATT and CDR2 SNEGSKA (reference sequence). CDR3 DNA: TGCAGTGCAACCGGGGACAGCCGCTCTGGAAACACCATATATTTT. This encodes CSATGDSRSGNTIYF.

In its sample, this clonotype was seen a few times. This chain uses TRBV5-1 with TRBJ2-2, with a weak D call TRBD2 (6 bases). CDR1 is SGHRS and CDR2 is YFSETQ in the germline V gene. Trimming removed 4 bases at V and 2 bases at J, with 15 bases between. This CDR3 comprises 16 residues. CDR3 in amino acids: CASSHGPGVNTGELFF. The CDR3 nucleotides read TGCGCCAGCAGCCACGGACCGGGGGTAAACACCGGGGAGCTGTTTTTT.

This clonotype has more than one count but fewer than ten. The V call is TRBV7-9, the J call TRBJ1-4, with D possibly matching TRBD1 (5 bases). V was shortened by 2 bases and J by 6 bases, with 10 bases between the two germline ends. The CDR3 contains 14 residues. CDR1 SEHNR and CDR2 FQNEAQ come from the germline V gene (reference sequence). The CDR3, as DNA: TGTGCCAGCAGCTTAACCGAGGGGTATGAAAAACTGTTTTTT. Translated, it gives CASSLTEGYEKLFF. Filled out from reference TRBV7-9 and TRBJ1-4, the complete variable domain reads DTGVSQNPRHKITKRGQNVTFRCDPISEHNRLYWYRQTLGQGPEFLTYFQNEAQLEKSRLLSDRFSAERPKGSFSTLEIQRTEQGDSAMYLCASSLTEGYEKLFFGSGTQLSVL.

V gene TRBV9 combines with J gene TRBJ2-1, with D perhaps matching TRBD1 (6 bases). Trimming pared 2 bases from V and 5 bases from J, leaving 8 bases between. CDR1 and CDR2 (germline): SGDLS, YYNGEE. The CDR3 runs to 13 residues. As DNA, the CDR3 is TGTGCCAGCAGCGTTTACAGGGACAATGAGCAGTTCTTC. It is translated as CASSVYRDNEQFF.

This clonotype was seen a few times. The V and J genes are TRBV20-1 and TRBJ2-3; possible D gene TRBD2, 6 bases. Trimming took 6 bases from V and 4 from J, leaving 17 bases between them. This CDR3 region has 14 residues. CDR1 is DFQATT and CDR2 is SNEGSKA in the germline V gene (reference sequence). CDR3 amino acids: CSAQGSGVADTQYF. The CDR3 DNA reads as TGCAGTGCCCAGGGATCGGGGGTTGCAGATACGCAGTATTTT.